Below are 16 T cell receptor beta chains sequenced from a single sample in a study of T-cell reconstitution after alpha-beta-depleted transplantation in children. It was with unique molecular identifiers that the TCRbeta library was prepared. MiXCR, run by TCRdb on the PCR reads, gives a single entry per CDR3 protein. This table holds 450,000 to 550,000 distinct CDR3 sequences, about an eighth found once. Here the sequenced sample was PBMCs, mostly from graft donor cells, taken 180 days after TCRalphabeta/CD19-depleted stem cell transplant. These receptors were taken from a female patient aged 2-9 years who had a stem cell transplant for aplastic anemia, so the T cells may come from the graft donor.

This clonotype was detected only a few times. The rearrangement joins TRBV20-1 to TRBJ2-7, with 9 bases aligning to TRBD1. Per the germline V gene, CDR1 is DFQATT and CDR2 is SNEGSKA (reference sequence). The CDR3 extends over 14 amino acids. J was trimmed by 3 bases and V by 1 base; bases with no gene match: 4. The CDR3 DNA sequence: TGCAGTGCTAGAGCGGGACAGGGATTCTACGAGCAGTACTTC. This encodes CSARAGQGFYEQYF.

The chain joins TRBV20-1 to TRBJ1-1, with TRBD1 matching over 10 bases. V was pared by 5 bases and J by 3 bases, with 0 bases of the junction left unmatched. Germline V gives CDR1 DFQATT, CDR2 SNEGSKA (reference sequence). The CDR3 runs to 12 residues. CDR3 amino acids: CSADRGHTEAFF. DNA of the CDR3: TGCAGTGCTGACAGGGGGCACACTGAAGCTTTCTTT.

This clonotype came up once. The rearrangement links TRBV6-2 or TRBV6-3 to TRBJ1-5; 8 bases match TRBD1. V lost 2 bases to trimming and J lost 1 base; unmatched junction nucleotides: 7. The CDR3 has 17 residues. Germline CDR1 MNHEY, CDR2 SVGEGT. CDR3 in DNA: TGTGCCAGCAGTTACCCCATGGACAGGGTAAGCAATCAGCCCCAGCATTTT. This codes for CASSYPMDRVSNQPQHF.

This clonotype was seen ten or more times. This chain connects TRBV18 to TRBJ2-5; D gene ambiguous. CDR1 and CDR2 (germline): KGHSH, LQKENI. Trimming removed 3 bases at V and 5 bases at J, with 10 bases between. The CDR3 sequence is 13 residues long. CDR3 in amino acids: CASSPRNRETQYF. DNA of the CDR3: TGTGCCAGCTCACCTCGGAATCGGGAGACCCAGTACTTC.

The chain couples TRBV21-1 to TRBJ2-7; the DNA was not compared with TRBD2, the D call given in the table. TRBV21-1 is noted as a pseudogene. The CDR3 totals 15 residues. CDR3: CASSTGTSRCYEQYV. In nucleotides, the CDR3 is TGTGCCAGCAGCACCGGGACTAGCCGATGCTACGAGCAGTACGTC.

Concerning this clonotype itself: Germline and junction disagree at one end, which may indicate a read error. The V call is TRBV6-2 or TRBV6-3, the J call TRBJ2-1; unclear D gene. This CDR3 spans 15 amino acids. The germline CDR1 and CDR2 sequences are MNHEY and SVGEGT. The CDR3 DNA reads TGTGCCAGCACGCCCCTTAAGAGCTCCTACAATGACCAGTTCTTC. Encoded protein: CASTPLKSSYNDQFF.

In this sample, this clonotype turned up a few times. The chain links TRBV13 to TRBJ2-7; 9 nucleotides match TRBD1. Germline assignment: CDR1 PRHDT and CDR2 FYEKMQ (reference sequence). The junction had 3 bases not matched to a gene; V was cut back by 0 bases and J by 6 bases. This CDR3 has 14 residues. CDR3 protein: CASSLGQGAGEQYV. CDR3 DNA: TGTGCCAGCAGCTTAGGACAGGGGGCTGGCGAGCAGTACGTC.

This clonotype was observed a handful of times. This chain connects TRBV20-1 to TRBJ2-5; unclear D gene. The germline CDR1 and CDR2 sequences are DFQATT and SNEGSKA (reference sequence). Deletions cut 2 bases from V and 1 base from J, with 8 bases between. CDR3 length: 13 residues. DNA for the CDR3: TGCAGTGCTAGATCGGATTCCCAAGAGACCCAGTACTTC. Protein sequence: CSARSDSQETQYF.

This clonotype was detected ten times or more. The rearrangement joins TRBV29-1 to TRBJ2-7; 7 positions match TRBD1. Looked up from germline, CDR1 is SQVTM and CDR2 is ANQGSEA. The CDR3 sequence is 15 residues long. V lost 7 bases and J lost 3; bases outside the gene matches: 15. DNA of the CDR3: TGCAGCGCCGAAGGGACAGCCTCGATGAGCTACGAGCAGTACTTC. Residues: CSAEGTASMSYEQYF.

This clonotype showed up just a few times. This rearrangement joins TRBV20-1 to TRBJ1-5; the D gene is possibly TRBD1 (5 bases). The V end lost 3 bases, the J end lost 2 bases, and 11 bases lay between the germline ends. Germline V gives CDR1 DFQATT, CDR2 SNEGSKA (reference sequence). The CDR3 has 14 residues. The CDR3 DNA sequence: TGCAGTGCTAGCTCTAGCAGGGGCAATCAGCCCCAGCATTTT. The encoded protein is CSASSSRGNQPQHF.

Only a few counts were recorded for this clonotype. This chain uses TRBV20-1 with TRBJ2-3; D unresolved. CDR1 is DFQATT and CDR2 is SNEGSKA in the germline V gene (reference sequence). The CDR3 consists of 13 residues. Trimming removed 4 bases from V and 0 bases from J, with 8 bases in between. CDR3 sequence reads: CSAIGTSTDTQYF. The CDR3 bases are TGCAGTGCTATCGGAACTAGCACAGATACGCAGTATTTT.

CDR3 residues: CAISEWELAGPYEQYV. The CDR3, as DNA: TGTGCCATCAGTGAGTGGGAACTAGCGGGACCCTACGAGCAGTACGTC. This chain links TRBV10-3 with TRBJ2-7; 10 nucleotides line up with TRBD2. CDR1 and CDR2 from the germline V gene are ENHRY and SYGVKD. The V gene end was trimmed by 1 base and the J gene end by 2 bases; junction bases not matched to a gene: 5. The CDR3 consists of 16 residues.

This clonotype was seen at least ten times. V usage is TRBV12-3 or TRBV12-4 and J usage is TRBJ2-1, with D possibly matching TRBD1 (6 bases). This CDR3 spans 12 amino acids. Trimming removed 5 bases from V and 10 bases from J, with 12 bases in between. In DNA form, the CDR3 reads TGTGCCAGCAGTGTTACAGGGAAGGAGCAGTTCTTC. Its protein is CASSVTGKEQFF.

Concerning this clonotype: The junction and the germline gene differ at one end; a read error may be behind it. The genes are TRBV7-9 and TRBJ2-1, with 9 bases lining up with TRBD2. The CDR3 consists of 16 residues. Germline values: CDR1 SEHNR, CDR2 FQNEAQ (reference sequence). The DNA for the CDR3 is TGTGCCAGCAGCTTACCGGGACTAGCTGATTACAATGAACAGTTCTTC. As protein: CASSLPGLADYNEQFF.

This clonotype appeared a few times. The chain employs TRBV20-1 and TRBJ2-3, with TRBD2 identical over 7 bases. This CDR3 contains 15 residues. The trim removed 5 bases at V and 5 bases at J, leaving 13 bases unmatched. CDR1 and CDR2 (germline): DFQATT, SNEGSKA (reference sequence). The chain's CDR3 is CSAAATGRGRDTQYF. The CDR3 bases are TGCAGTGCTGCGGCCACGGGGCGGGGGAGAGATACGCAGTATTTT.

The rearrangement uses TRBV14 and TRBJ1-1; TRBD1 aligns across 8 bases. The V gene's germline CDR1 is SGHDN and CDR2 FVKESK. V lost 4 bases to trimming and J lost 10 bases; unmatched junction nucleotides: 8. The CDR3 has 13 amino acids. The CDR3 reads CASSPLGQGAAFF. Written as DNA, the CDR3 is TGTGCCAGCAGCCCCCTAGGACAGGGAGCAGCTTTCTTT. The full variable domain, with the rest looked up from reference TRBV14 and TRBJ1-1, is EAGVTQFPSHSVIEKGQTVTLRCDPISGHDNLYWYRRVMGKEIKFLLHFVKESKQDESGMPNNRFLAERTGGTYSTLKVQPAELEDSGVYFCASSPLGQGAAFFGQGTRLTVV.